The next 11 T cell receptor beta chains were all read from a single sample in a study of glioma-infiltrating T cells after dendritic cell vaccination (dated by TCRdb to the mid-2010s). Library preparation used the immunoSEQ multiplex PCR assay. TCRdb took this table from immuneACCESS and kept in-frame rearrangements with V and J called. Such tables lack part of the clones; where checked against another copy, unresolved V genes explain under half of the gap, and the rest is unexplained. This sample holds more than 95,000 clones; 90% were observed only once. The ten largest clonotypes hold roughly 2.8% of the sample. The sample's time point label, decoded: after dendritic cell vaccination, including at tumor progression/relapse. The sequenced sample was blood, obtained after dendritic cell vaccination. These receptors were obtained from a human donor with glioblastoma.

The chain couples TRBV5-1 to TRBJ2-1; 8 nucleotides line up with TRBD1. From germline, CDR1 is SGHRS and CDR2 YFSETQ. This CDR3 has 17 residues. J gave up 6 bases and V 0 bases, and 11 bases lay outside the gene matches. This chain's CDR3 is CASSLALTGVVGNEQFF. CDR3 bases: TGCGCCAGCAGCTTGGCCTTGACAGGGGTGGTAGGCAATGAGCAGTTCTTC.

Relative to its sample, this clone is medium-sized (0.01 to 0.1%). V is TRBV5-6 and J is TRBJ1-2; D gene ambiguous. The V gene's germline CDR1 is SGHDT and CDR2 YYEEEE. Deletions cut 1 base from V and 2 bases from J, with 6 bases between. The CDR3 has 13 residues. The CDR3 spells CASSLNTNYGYTF. Written as DNA, the CDR3 is TGTGCCAGCAGCTTGAACACGAACTATGGCTACACCTTC. The full variable domain, in which reference TRBV5-6 and TRBJ1-2 provide the parts outside the CDR3, is DAGVTQSPTHLIKTRGQQVTLRCSPKSGHDTVSWYQQALGQGPQFIFQYYEEEERQRGNFPDRFSGHQFPNYSSELNVNALLLGDSALYLCASSLNTNYGYTFGSGTRLTVV.

The V gene is TRBV7-9, the J gene TRBJ2-5; possible D gene TRBD1, 5 bases. Germline CDR1 reads SEHNR; CDR2 reads FQNEAQ (reference sequence). The germline V and J ends were trimmed by 6 bases and 5 bases, with 7 bases remaining between them. The CDR3 spans 11 residues. In DNA, the CDR3 is TGTGCCAGCAGGACAGTCGAGACCCAGTACTTC. It translates to CASRTVETQYF. The whole variable domain, remainder taken from reference TRBV7-9 and TRBJ2-5, is DTGVSQNPRHKITKRGQNVTFRCDPISEHNRLYWYRQTLGQGPEFLTYFQNEAQLEKSRLLSDRFSAERPKGSFSTLEIQRTEQGDSAMYLCASRTVETQYFGPGTRLLVL.

The J gene is TRBJ1-1, the V gene TRBV19, with 8 bases that match TRBD1. V was clipped by 4 bases and J by 0 bases; unmatched bases: 7. Germline CDR1 and CDR2: LNHDA and SQIVND (reference sequence). The CDR3 sequence is 16 residues long. In DNA form, the CDR3 reads TGTGCCAGTAGTAGGGGACAGGCGACCCTGAACACTGAAGCTTTCTTT. Encoded protein: CASSRGQATLNTEAFF.

The chain employs TRBV19 and TRBJ2-7; 11 bases are a match to TRBD2. V lost 11 bases and J lost 6; bases outside the gene matches: 24. Looked up from germline, CDR1 is LNHDA and CDR2 is SQIVND (reference sequence). This CDR3 has 18 residues. In DNA, the CDR3 is TGTGCCCGTTTTCCCTCGGTTGGGCTAGCGGGAGGCCGAGGCGAGCAGTACTTC. Protein sequence: CARFPSVGLAGGRGEQYF. Full variable domain (remainder filled in from reference TRBV19 and TRBJ2-7): DGGITQSPKYLFRKEGQNVTLSCEQNLNHDAMYWYRQDPGQGLRLIYYSQIVNDFQKGDIAEGYSVSREKKESFPLTVTSAQKNPTAFYLCARFPSVGLAGGRGEQYFGPGTRLTVT.

V and J are TRBV2 and TRBJ2-3; 8 bases align to TRBD1. The CDR3 totals 13 residues. CDR1 and CDR2 from the germline V gene are SNHLY and FYNNEI. The V segment lost 8 bases and the J segment 6 bases; nucleotides outside the gene matches: 7. CDR3 bases: TGTGCCAGCTCCTCCAGGGGGCGGGATACGCAGTATTTT. Translation gives CASSSRGRDTQYF. The whole variable domain, filled in from reference TRBV2 and TRBJ2-3, reads EPEVTQTPSHQVTQMGQEVILRCVPISNHLYFYWYRQILGQKVEFLVSFYNNEISEKSEIFDDQFSVERPDGSNFTLKIRSTKLEDSAMYFCASSSRGRDTQYFGPGTRLTVL.

V and J are TRBV7-3 and TRBJ1-6; D gene ambiguous. Germline V gives CDR1 SGHTA, CDR2 FQGTGA. The germline V and J ends were trimmed by 11 bases and 0 bases, with 11 bases remaining between them. The CDR3 totals 14 residues. CDR3 DNA sequence: TGTGCCGCTAGTGCGAGCTCCTATAATTCACCCCTCCACTTT. Translation: CAASASSYNSPLHF.

This chain joins TRBV7-2 and TRBJ2-7; 8 bases agree with TRBD2. Per the germline V gene, CDR1 is SGHTA and CDR2 is FQGNSA. This CDR3 spans 16 amino acids. Germline trimming cut 5 bases from V and 3 bases from J; bases unmatched to any gene: 12. The CDR3 loop is CASSPRGGSRIYEQYF. The CDR3 bases are TGTGCCAGCAGCCCCCGGGGGGGGTCGCGGATCTACGAGCAGTACTTC.

V is TRBV7-9 and J is TRBJ1-1; TRBD1 agrees at 9 bases. The junction had 8 bases not matched to a gene; V was cut back by 5 bases and J by 7 bases. Germline V gene data show CDR1 as SEHNR and CDR2 as FQNEAQ (reference sequence). This CDR3 has 14 residues. CDR3 protein: CASSPRTGVYEAFF. In DNA form, the CDR3 reads TGTGCCAGCAGCCCCCGGACAGGGGTTTATGAAGCTTTCTTT.

DNA for the CDR3: TGTGCCAGCTCACCTACGACAGACCATAACTATGGCTACACCTTC. As protein: CASSPTTDHNYGYTF. This chain connects TRBV18 to TRBJ1-2, with TRBD1 as a possible D gene (5 bases). The CDR3 contains 15 residues. Looked up from germline, CDR1 is KGHSH and CDR2 is LQKENI. V was pared by 3 bases and J by 1 base, with 12 bases between.

In nucleotides, the CDR3 is TGTGCCAGCAGCTTAGCGGGGGGGACACTCGATGGCTACACCTTC. The encoded protein is CASSLAGGTLDGYTF. The chain recombines TRBV7-9 with TRBJ1-2, with D possibly matching TRBD1 (6 bases). V lost 0 bases to trimming and J lost 6 bases, with 14 bases between them. Germline lookup yields CDR1 SEHNR and CDR2 FQNEAQ (reference sequence). CDR3 length: 15 residues.